These T cell receptor beta chains were read from a single sample in a study of T cells of healthy individuals. TCRdb re-derived calls from the 5' RACE reads in MiXCR, one entry per CDR3 protein. The profile shows about 100,000 distinct CDR3 sequences, under 20% of them singletons. The receptor set was obtained from a human donor in good health. CDR3s include the opening cysteine and the closing phenylalanine or tryptophan. D genes are given only for firm matches. For some rows the clone size is stated as once, few or many, or as a class when expanded; others skip it.

D	V	J	size	length	CDR3	DNA
NA	TRBV7-9	TRBJ1-4	few	14	CASSLGVINEKLFF	TGTGCCAGCAGCTTAGGGGTGATTAATGAAAAACTGTTTTTT
NA	TRBV29-1	TRBJ1-2	NA	11	CSVVRDYGYTF	TGCAGCGTTGTAAGAGACTATGGCTACACCTTC
NA	TRBV5-1	TRBJ1-5	few	13	CASSLGTSQPQHF	TGCGCCAGCAGCTTGGGGACAAGTCAGCCCCAGCATTTT
TRBD2	TRBV12-3/TRBV12-4	TRBJ2-1	NA	14	CASSLGRGGLEQFF	TGTGCCAGCAGTTTGGGGCGGGGGGGCCTTGAGCAGTTCTTC
NA	TRBV20-1	TRBJ1-4	many	15	CSARDPRDTNEKLFF	TGCAGTGCTAGAGACCCCAGGGATACTAATGAAAAACTGTTTTTT
NA	TRBV5-1	TRBJ1-1	NA	13	CASSAPPTTEAFF	TGCGCCAGCAGCGCCCCTCCAACCACTGAAGCTTTCTTT
NA	TRBV15	TRBJ2-3	few	16	CATSRMGRGGPDTQYF	TGTGCCACCAGCAGAATGGGGCGTGGGGGCCCAGATACGCAGTATTTT
NA	TRBV11-3	TRBJ2-2	few	14	CASSQLSNTGELFF	TGTGCCAGCAGCCAGCTATCGAACACCGGGGAGCTGTTTTTT
NA	TRBV7-2	TRBJ1-6	NA	16	CASSLTSSSYNSPLHF	TGTGCCAGCAGCTTAACGTCCTCCTCCTATAATTCACCCCTCCACTTT
NA	TRBV11-3	TRBJ2-2	many	14	CASSLDLNTGELFF	TGTGCCAGCAGCTTAGATCTGAACACCGGGGAGCTGTTTTTT
NA	TRBV20-1	TRBJ2-5	many	13	CSARVGQTETQYF	TGCAGTGCTAGAGTTGGACAGACAGAGACCCAGTACTTC
TRBD1	TRBV12-3/TRBV12-4	TRBJ1-2	many	14	CASSNWDRERGYTF	TGTGCCAGCAGTAACTGGGACAGGGAAAGGGGCTACACCTTC
TRBD2	TRBV6-2/TRBV6-3	TRBJ2-3	few	17	CASSSTGTSGRPDTQYF	TGTGCCAGCAGTTCCACCGGGACTAGCGGGAGACCAGATACGCAGTATTTT
NA	TRBV12-3/TRBV12-4	TRBJ1-2	NA	14	CASSLVSGMDGYTF	TGTGCCAGCAGTCTAGTGTCAGGGATGGATGGCTACACCTTC
NA	TRBV3-1	TRBJ2-3	few	15	CASSQDTPVTDTQYF	TGTGCCAGCAGCCAAGATACGCCCGTGACCGATACGCAGTATTTT
TRBD2	TRBV28	TRBJ2-5	NA	14	CASKPHGRQETQYF	TGTGCCAGCAAACCCCACGGGAGGCAAGAGACCCAGTACTTC
NA	TRBV7-2	TRBJ2-7	many	13	CASGHGPAYEQYF	TGTGCCAGTGGCCATGGACCGGCCTACGAGCAGTACTTC
NA	TRBV5-6	TRBJ1-6	many	8	CASIPLHF	TGTGCCAGCATCCCCCTCCACTTT
NA	TRBV2	TRBJ1-1	few	14	CASSEWGVGTEAFF	TGTGCCAGCAGTGAGTGGGGGGTAGGCACTGAAGCTTTCTTT
TRBD1	TRBV7-2	TRBJ1-2	many	14	CASSFATGGYGYTF	TGTGCCAGCAGCTTCGCTACAGGGGGGTATGGCTACACCTTC
TRBD1	TRBV28	TRBJ2-4	many	21	CASSLFSGRGRDSFYPIARHF	TGTGCCAGCAGTTTATTTAGTGGTCGAGGAAGGGACAGCTTCTACCCCATAGCAAGACACTTC
NA	TRBV6-5	TRBJ2-1	few	16	CASSYPGGTSYNEQFF	TGTGCCAGCAGTTACCCCGGTGGCACGAGTTACAATGAGCAGTTCTTC
TRBD2	TRBV2	TRBJ2-7	few	16	CASSWLTGGGLNEQYF	TGTGCCAGCAGCTGGTTGACTGGCGGGGGGCTGAACGAGCAGTACTTC
NA	TRBV5-1	TRBJ2-7	few	13	CASSLQGSYEQYF	TGCGCCAGCAGCTTGCAGGGGAGCTACGAGCAGTACTTC
TRBD2	TRBV4-3	TRBJ2-2	NA	17	CASSQAHGGGYTGELFF	TGCGCCAGCAGCCAAGCTCACGGGGGGGGCTACACCGGGGAGCTGTTTTTT
NA	TRBV10-3	TRBJ2-7	many	14	CAISGGGTPYEQYF	TGTGCCATCAGTGGGGGCGGGACCCCCTACGAGCAGTACTTC
NA	TRBV6-5	TRBJ1-1	NA	13	CASSWGKRTEAFF	TGTGCCAGCAGTTGGGGCAAACGGACTGAAGCTTTCTTT
NA	TRBV7-8	TRBJ2-1	NA	17	CASSLAPLVAGKNEQFF	TGTGCCAGCAGCTTAGCCCCTCTAGTGGCAGGGAAGAATGAGCAGTTCTTC
NA	TRBV6-5	TRBJ2-3	NA	11	CASSTGRKQYF	TGTGCCAGCAGTACAGGGAGGAAGCAGTATTTT
TRBD1	TRBV7-9	TRBJ2-5	many	13	CASSPGGQETQYF	TGTGCCAGCAGCCCAGGGGGCCAAGAGACCCAGTACTTC
NA	TRBV9	TRBJ2-6	few	16	CASSEPQGIGANVLTF	TGTGCCAGCAGCGAGCCCCAGGGGATCGGGGCCAACGTCCTGACTTTC
TRBD1	TRBV24-1	TRBJ2-5	NA	14	CATSDSRTGETQYF	TGTGCCACCAGTGATTCACGGACAGGGGAGACCCAGTACTTC
NA	TRBV5-1	TRBJ2-7	few	12	CASSLTGTEQYF	TGCGCCAGCAGCTTGACAGGGACCGAGCAGTACTTC
NA	TRBV28	TRBJ2-2	many	13	CASSPFKAGELFF	TGTGCCAGCAGTCCCTTTAAGGCCGGGGAGCTGTTTTTT
NA	TRBV29-1	TRBJ2-5	many	13	CSVEDPKGVAQYF	TGCAGCGTTGAAGATCCGAAGGGTGTGGCCCAGTACTTC
NA	TRBV6-6	TRBJ2-2	NA	17	CASRRDSGTSNTGELFF	TGTGCCAGCAGGCGGGATTCCGGGACTTCGAACACCGGGGAGCTGTTTTTT
TRBD2	TRBV20-1	TRBJ2-1	NA	19	CSARPGTAGGNFPYNEQFF	TGCAGTGCTAGACCTGGTACAGCGGGGGGAAATTTTCCTTACAATGAGCAGTTCTTC
NA	TRBV23-1	TRBJ2-1	NA	10	CASIGGVQFF	TGCGCCAGCATTGGAGGGGTGCAGTTCTTC
NA	TRBV12-3/TRBV12-4	TRBJ1-4	NA	12	CASSLEVTKLFF	TGTGCCAGCAGTTTAGAAGTAACAAAACTGTTTTTT
NA	TRBV4-3	TRBJ1-1	few	13	CASSRLENTEAFF	TGCGCCAGCAGCCGCCTCGAGAACACTGAAGCTTTCTTT
NA	TRBV28	TRBJ1-5	NA	15	CASSLDSSIRQPQHF	TGTGCCAGCAGTTTGGACAGTTCAATCCGTCAGCCCCAGCATTTT